The 12 T cell receptor beta chains presented below share a single source sample, sequenced in a study of cytomegalovirus exposure and HLA in healthy donors. With 60 Vbeta and 13 Jbeta primers, the PCR was carried out. Data came from immunoSEQ multiplex PCR; TCRdb stores just in-frame clones and leaves some out. The sample includes some 85,000 clones, around three quarters of them seen just once. The sample comprised PBMCs. Every receptor here comes from a man between 35 and 55 years old in good health and CMV-seronegative.

This clone occurred a few times. The V gene is TRBV6-1, the J gene TRBJ1-1; D uncertain. In germline, CDR1 is MNHNS, CDR2 SASEGT. The CDR3 extends over 15 amino acids. V was trimmed by 6 bases and J by 0 bases, leaving 14 bases between them. CDR3 region: CASRPQAGLNTEAFF. Here the CDR3 DNA reads TGTGCCAGCAGGCCCCAGGCGGGCTTGAACACTGAAGCTTTCTTT.

The V and J genes are TRBV9 and TRBJ2-7; D gene uncertain. Looked up from germline, CDR1 is SGDLS and CDR2 is YYNGEE. The ends were cut back, 0 bases at V and 1 base at J, with 11 bases in the middle. CDR3 length: 15 amino acids. CDR3 sequence reads: CASSVGRASSYEQYF. In nucleotides, the CDR3 is TGTGCCAGCAGCGTAGGTCGAGCTAGTTCCTACGAGCAGTACTTC.

The gene calls are TRBV15 and TRBJ2-2; 8 bases are shared with TRBD1. The germline V gene has CDR1 LNHNV and CDR2 YYDKDF (reference sequence). The CDR3 is 14 amino acids. V shed 9 bases, J shed 1 base, and the junction held 4 bases outside the gene matches. CDR3 residues: CATAGTGNTGELFF. CDR3 DNA: TGTGCCACGGCCGGGACAGGGAACACCGGGGAGCTGTTTTTT. The whole variable domain, remainder taken from reference TRBV15 and TRBJ2-2, is DAMVIQNPRYQVTQFGKPVTLSCSQTLNHNVMYWYQQKSSQAPKLLFHYYDKDFNNEADTPDNFQSRRPNTSFCFLDIRSPGLGDTAMYLCATAGTGNTGELFFGEGSRLTVL.

V and J are TRBV28 and TRBJ1-4; D perhaps matches TRBD1 (6 bases). Germline V gene lookup returns CDR1 MDHEN and CDR2 SYDVKM. The CDR3 has 16 amino acids. V was shortened by 2 bases and J by 4 bases, with 14 bases between the two germline ends. The CDR3 here is CASSLSGGRSNEKLFF. CDR3 coding DNA: TGTGCCAGCAGTTTAAGCGGGGGCCGGAGTAATGAAAAACTGTTTTTT.

The chain combines TRBV6-4 with TRBJ2-1; D is unresolved. Germline loops: CDR1 MRHNA, CDR2 SNTAGT. The V end lost 2 bases, the J end lost 1 base, and 9 bases lay between the germline ends. CDR3 size: 15 residues. The CDR3 coding sequence is TGTGCCAGCAGTGACAAGGCGGATTCCTACAATGAGCAGTTCTTC. Translating gives CASSDKADSYNEQFF.

The chain carries TRBV7-9 and TRBJ2-3; D might be TRBD2 (6 bases). From germline, CDR1 is SEHNR and CDR2 FQNEAQ (reference sequence). The V end was cut by 5 bases, the J end by 4 bases, with 16 bases between. The CDR3 has 15 amino acids. The CDR3 nucleotides read TGTGCCAGCAGCGCACGGACTACATTAGCAGATACGCAGTATTTT. This encodes CASSARTTLADTQYF.

The CDR3 is CASRSGGPNTEAFF. For the CDR3, the DNA is TGTGCCAGCAGGTCAGGGGGCCCGAACACTGAAGCTTTCTTT. The chain carries TRBV28 and TRBJ1-1; 8 nucleotides match TRBD1. The V gene's germline CDR1 is MDHEN and CDR2 SYDVKM. V gave up 6 bases and J gave up 1 base; unmatched junction bases: 4. The CDR3 extends over 14 amino acids.

This chain connects TRBV29-1 to TRBJ2-7; D possibly corresponds to TRBD1 (6 bases). V gave up 6 bases and J gave up 3 bases, with 12 bases separating them. Looked up from germline, CDR1 is SQVTM and CDR2 is ANQGSEA. The CDR3 is made up of 12 amino acids. In DNA, the CDR3 is TGCAGCGTGGGGGCTGGCCGCTACGAGCAGTACTTC. Protein product: CSVGAGRYEQYF.

The chain has TRBV11-3 and TRBJ2-7, with D maybe TRBD1 (6 bases). Germline V gives CDR1 SGHNT, CDR2 YENEEA. The V end was cut by 0 bases, the J end by 0 bases, with 9 bases between. This CDR3 region has 15 residues. This CDR3 is CASSLEGHHSYEQYF. The CDR3 DNA reads TGTGCCAGCAGCTTAGAGGGACACCACTCCTACGAGCAGTACTTC.

As regards this clone: This specimen includes other DNA sequences encoding the same CDR3. The rearrangement joins TRBV4-2 to TRBJ1-1, with D possibly TRBD1 on 6 matching bases. Germline CDR1 reads LGHNA; CDR2 reads YNFKEQ. Trimming shortened V by 3 bases and J by 2 bases, and 10 bases separated the two germline ends. The CDR3 spans 14 residues. CDR3 protein: CASSHLDRNTEAFF. The CDR3 coding sequence is TGTGCCAGCAGCCACCTGGACAGAAACACTGAAGCTTTCTTT.

The J gene is TRBJ1-1, the V gene TRBV5-1; D not certain. CDR3 length equals 13 residues. Per the germline V gene, CDR1 is SGHRS and CDR2 is YFSETQ. V dropped 2 bases and J dropped 1 base, with 6 bases sitting between them. CDR3 bases: TGCGCCAGCAGCTTCACAGAGAACACTGAAGCTTTCTTT. Translating gives CASSFTENTEAFF.

For this clone: One end of the junction does not line up with germline, which may come from a read error. The V call is TRBV7-9, the J call TRBJ2-7, with 8 bases lining up with TRBD1. In germline, CDR1 is SEHNR, CDR2 FQNEAQ (reference sequence). The CDR3 loop spans 15 amino acids. CDR3 nucleotides: TGTTCCAGCAGCTTAGGATCTCAGGGGGCAAACGAGCAGTACTTC. As protein: CSSSLGSQGANEQYF.